This TCR beta chain originates from a study of shared T cell receptors in the human thymus. The germline V gene has CDR1 SGHVS and CDR2 FQNEAQ. The CDR3 spans 15 residues. V lost 0 bases, J lost 4 bases, and 11 bases lay in between. Method: immunoSEQ multiplex PCR; TCRdb's copy keeps in-frame clones and lacks some. Altogether more than 550,000 clones are present, 70% to 90% being singletons, with the ten largest covering around 0.0099%. These same data were also listed under a study on human thymus T cells. This second study notes: Donation came from healthy Finnish infants having corrective surgery for congenital heart defects. Surgeons resected thymus tissue during corrective heart surgery. There appeared to be biased usage of V and J genes in thymic and blood repertoires. What related research reported was that thymic repertoires overlapped highly among unrelated individuals.

This clonotype was sampled from a girl less than two years old with a congenital heart defect. Sequencing input: thymocytes. The V call is TRBV7-8, the J call TRBJ2-3; weak D call: TRBD2 (6 bases). DNA of the CDR3: TGTGCCAGCAGCTTAGCAGGAGGGACGGCAGATACGCAGTATTTT. This codes for CASSLAGGTADTQYF. The full variable domain, with the rest looked up from reference TRBV7-8 and TRBJ2-3, is GAGVSQSPRYKVAKRGQDVALRCDPISGHVSLFWYQQALGQGPEFLTYFQNEAQLDKSGLPSDRFFAERPEGSVSTLKIQRTQQEDSAVYLCASSLAGGTADTQYFGPGTRLTVL.